This T cell receptor (beta chain) was sequenced during a study of cytotoxic CD8 clonotypes in ibrutinib-treated CLL. Whole-study context: Response samples were taken after a median roughly twelve months of treatment, range 6 to 36.

Depth targeted 1 in 200,000 to 1 in 1 million T cells, averaging approximately 9.3x coverage per clonotype. Measured with immunoSEQ multiplex PCR; TCRdb has only the in-frame clones, and not every one. The sample consists of 150,000 to 200,000 clones, roughly 80% of them appearing once. As concerns this clone: Its specificity is unknown.

Germline V CDR1 and CDR2: MNHEY, SMNVEV (reference sequence). The CDR3 has 14 residues. V lost 6 bases, J lost 0 bases, and 11 bases lay in between. General study findings and limits: Public clonotypes occurred uncommonly; on treatment, they contracted or remained stable. Samples were collected at differing times from sustained-remission and progressing patients.

The source material was PBMCs, sampled after 24 months of ibrutinib treatment. This chain connects TRBV27 to TRBJ2-5; maybe TRBD2 (5 bases). The clonotype comes from a human donor with chronic lymphocytic leukemia. CDR3: CASRPLAYQETQYF. The CDR3 DNA is TGTGCCAGCAGGCCCTTAGCGTACCAAGAGACCCAGTACTTC.